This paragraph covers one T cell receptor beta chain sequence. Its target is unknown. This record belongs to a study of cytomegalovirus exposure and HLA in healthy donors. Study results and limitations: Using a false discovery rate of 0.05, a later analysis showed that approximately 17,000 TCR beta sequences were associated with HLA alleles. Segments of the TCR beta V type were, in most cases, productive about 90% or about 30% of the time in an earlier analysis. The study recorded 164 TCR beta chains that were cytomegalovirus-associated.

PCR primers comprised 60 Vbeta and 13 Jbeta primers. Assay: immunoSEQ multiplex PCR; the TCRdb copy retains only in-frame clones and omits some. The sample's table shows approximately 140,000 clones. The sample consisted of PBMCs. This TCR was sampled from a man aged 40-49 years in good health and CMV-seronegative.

In nucleotides, the CDR3 is TGTGCCAGCAGCTTAGGAACGGACAGCCACTACGAGCAGTACTTC. Translated: CASSLGTDSHYEQYF. This chain links TRBV7-7 with TRBJ2-7, with D perhaps matching TRBD1 (6 bases). This CDR3 has 15 amino acids. The V and J ends lost 1 base and 3 bases respectively, with 13 bases between them. CDR1 is SSHAT and CDR2 is FNYEAQ in the germline V gene (reference sequence). The full variable domain, with the rest looked up from reference TRBV7-7 and TRBJ2-7, is GAGVSQSPRYKVTKRGQDVTLRCDPISSHATLYWYQQALGQGPEFLTYFNYEAQPDKSGLPSDRFSAERPEGSISTLTIQRTEQRDSAMYRCASSLGTDSHYEQYFGPGTRLTVT.